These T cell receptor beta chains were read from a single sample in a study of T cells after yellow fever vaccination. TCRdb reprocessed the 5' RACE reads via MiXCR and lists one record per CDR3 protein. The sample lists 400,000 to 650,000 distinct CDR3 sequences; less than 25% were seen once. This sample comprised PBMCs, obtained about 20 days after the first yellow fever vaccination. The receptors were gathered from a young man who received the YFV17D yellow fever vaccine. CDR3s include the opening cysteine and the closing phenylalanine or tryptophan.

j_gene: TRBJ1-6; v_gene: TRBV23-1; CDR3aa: CARWGSKLNSPLHF
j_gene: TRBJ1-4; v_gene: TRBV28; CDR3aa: CASTEPGQNEKLFF
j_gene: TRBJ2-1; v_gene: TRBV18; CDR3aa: CASSPLGNEQFF
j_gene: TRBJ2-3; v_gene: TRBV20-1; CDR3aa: CSAKPYSTKYSTDTQYF
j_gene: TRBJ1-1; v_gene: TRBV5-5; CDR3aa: CASSFGPVNTEAFF
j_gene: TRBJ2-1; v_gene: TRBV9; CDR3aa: CASSVRSGGVSSSYNEQFF
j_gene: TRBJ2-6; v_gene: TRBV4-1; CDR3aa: CASSQDLGLGTGTAGANVLTF
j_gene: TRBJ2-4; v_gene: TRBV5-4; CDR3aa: CASSLKVSENIQYF
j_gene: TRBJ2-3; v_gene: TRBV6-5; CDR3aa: CASSYELADTTDTQYF
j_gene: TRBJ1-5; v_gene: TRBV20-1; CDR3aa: CSAQGGRQPQHF
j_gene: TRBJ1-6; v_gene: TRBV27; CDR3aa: CASSYAFQDDSYNSPLHF
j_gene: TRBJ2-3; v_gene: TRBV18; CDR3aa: CASSVLSVTDTQYF
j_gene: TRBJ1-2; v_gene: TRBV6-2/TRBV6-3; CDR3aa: CASSPGQVLNYGYTF
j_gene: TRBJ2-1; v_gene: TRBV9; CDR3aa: CASSVGGASYNEQFF
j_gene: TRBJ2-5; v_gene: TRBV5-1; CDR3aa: CASSAGTGQVQETQYF
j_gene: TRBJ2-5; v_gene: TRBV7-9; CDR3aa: CASSSRQGYQETQYF
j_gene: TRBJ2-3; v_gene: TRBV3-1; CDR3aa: CASSQIRRGADTQYF
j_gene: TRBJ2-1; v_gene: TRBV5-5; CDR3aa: CASSRVHNEQFF
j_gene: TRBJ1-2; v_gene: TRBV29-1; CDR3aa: CSVEPPTKGYTF
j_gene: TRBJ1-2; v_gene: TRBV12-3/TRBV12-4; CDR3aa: CASSRWGLNNYGYTF
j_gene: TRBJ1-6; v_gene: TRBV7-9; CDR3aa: CASSSRGAQGSPLHF
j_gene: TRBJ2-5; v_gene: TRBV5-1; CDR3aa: CASSLRGLVETQYF
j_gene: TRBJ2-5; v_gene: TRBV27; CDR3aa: CASSLYPEGTQYF
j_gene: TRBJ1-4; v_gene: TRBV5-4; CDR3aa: CASSFEGSRGEKLFF
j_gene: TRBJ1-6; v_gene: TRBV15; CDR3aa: CATGVEGPSPLHF
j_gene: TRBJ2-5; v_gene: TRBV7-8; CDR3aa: CARSQSQTSGGQETQYF
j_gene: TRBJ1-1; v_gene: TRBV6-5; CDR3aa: CASSYSGESEAFF
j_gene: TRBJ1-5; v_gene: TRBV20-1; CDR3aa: CSASRPKEDQPQHF
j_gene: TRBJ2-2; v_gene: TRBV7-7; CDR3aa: CASRASGTGGTGELFF
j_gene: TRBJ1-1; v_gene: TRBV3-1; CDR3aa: CASSRGQGEGEAFF
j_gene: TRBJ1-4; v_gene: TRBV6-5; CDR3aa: CASSVGGEKLFF
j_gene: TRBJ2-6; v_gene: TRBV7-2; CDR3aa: CASSLAERRAGANVLTF
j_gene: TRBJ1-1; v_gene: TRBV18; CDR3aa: CASSPGGEYTEAFF
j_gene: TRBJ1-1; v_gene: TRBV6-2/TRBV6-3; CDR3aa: CASSGQGFGAFF
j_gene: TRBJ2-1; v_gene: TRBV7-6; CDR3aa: CASSPEATSGGAGNEQFF
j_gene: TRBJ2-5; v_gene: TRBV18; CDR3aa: CASSPDSHQETQYF
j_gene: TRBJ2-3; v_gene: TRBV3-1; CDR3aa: CASSFGASGELGTQYF
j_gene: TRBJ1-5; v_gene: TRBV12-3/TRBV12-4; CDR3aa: CASSLTGFGNQPQHF
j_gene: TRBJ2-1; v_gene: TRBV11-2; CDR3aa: CASSPLALAGPNEQFF
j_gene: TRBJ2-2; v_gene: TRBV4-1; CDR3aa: CASSPRVLNTGELFF
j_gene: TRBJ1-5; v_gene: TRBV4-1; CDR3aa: CASSRGQGTLGVNQPQHF
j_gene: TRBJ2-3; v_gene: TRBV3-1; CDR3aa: CASGRGGALTDTQYF
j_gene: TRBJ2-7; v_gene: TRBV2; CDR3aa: CASLRGQGAYEQYF
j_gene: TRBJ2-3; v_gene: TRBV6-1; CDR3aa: CATAGQGARDTQYF
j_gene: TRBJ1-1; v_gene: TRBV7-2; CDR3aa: CASSQHRAEAFF
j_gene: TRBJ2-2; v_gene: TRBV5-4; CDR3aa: CASSLAGEIGELFF
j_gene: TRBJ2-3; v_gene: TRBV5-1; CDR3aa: CASSLRDRAHTDTQYF
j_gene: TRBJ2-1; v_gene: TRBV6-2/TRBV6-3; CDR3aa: CASSQGSDEQFF
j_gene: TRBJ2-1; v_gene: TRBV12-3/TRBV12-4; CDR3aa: CASFGISYNEQFF
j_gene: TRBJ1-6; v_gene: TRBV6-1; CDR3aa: CASSDQPGGSSPLHF
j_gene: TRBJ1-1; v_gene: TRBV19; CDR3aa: CASIFPGNTEAFF
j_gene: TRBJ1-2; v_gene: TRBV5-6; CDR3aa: CASRVQGVLSHYGYTF
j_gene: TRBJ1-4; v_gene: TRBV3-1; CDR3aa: CASSHSDRGQNEKLFF